This T cell receptor beta chain is from a study of T cell responses to AZD1222 COVID-19 vaccine. Whole-study results and caveats: Spike-specific TCR breadth and depth went up after people got two AZD1222 doses. Of the AZD1222 recipients, only 5 to 7 were seropositive at baseline. Nearly half of unique spike-specific TCRs reportedly avoided B.1.351 and B.1.1.7 mutated regions.

Germline V gene lookup returns CDR1 SGHNT and CDR2 YENEEA. Losses at the gene ends were 3 bases for V and 5 bases for J; bases not matched to a gene: 2. This CDR3 is 13 amino acids long. Some clones are missing from TCRdb's copy, which holds only in-frame ones; the method was immunoSEQ multiplex PCR. The table includes about 140,000 clones, approximately 91% detected once. A note on this clone: Its matching antigen is unknown.

The sample in question was peripheral blood, obtained 28 days after the second AZD1222 dose. The rearrangement links TRBV11-3 to TRBJ2-5, with 8 bases that match TRBD2. This clonotype was sampled from an adult who received the AZD1222 COVID-19 vaccine. In DNA, the CDR3 is TGTGCCAGCAGCTTCGGCGGGGGGGAGACCCAGTACTTC. Translation gives CASSFGGGETQYF.